This TCR beta chain was sequenced in a study of blood T cell repertoires in COVID-19. At the level of the study: The United States, Italy and Spain were the sources of the acute and convalescent COVID-19 samples. In each case, the material was cDNA or gDNA derived from T cells, B-cell-depleted T cells, or PBMCs.

Original methodology: Amplified reference gene primers provided the basis for estimating nucleated cell counts. Generated by immunoSEQ multiplex PCR, the TCRdb table keeps only in-frame clones and is missing some. That table is the source of V, J and clone size, and D and trimming were worked out from the DNA. The profile shows around 240,000 clones, just under 85% of them singletons. This sequence was found in a woman of 80 years or more with acute or convalescent COVID-19. Material for sequencing was peripheral blood.

The CDR3 here is CASSYAGNQPQHF. CDR3 coding DNA: TGTGCCAGCAGTTACGCCGGGAATCAGCCCCAGCATTTT. The chain combines TRBV6-5 with TRBJ1-5; D not certain. The V gene lost 2 bases and the J gene lost 4 bases, with 6 bases spanning the gap. The CDR3 totals 13 residues. The V gene's germline CDR1 is MNHEY and CDR2 SVGAGI.